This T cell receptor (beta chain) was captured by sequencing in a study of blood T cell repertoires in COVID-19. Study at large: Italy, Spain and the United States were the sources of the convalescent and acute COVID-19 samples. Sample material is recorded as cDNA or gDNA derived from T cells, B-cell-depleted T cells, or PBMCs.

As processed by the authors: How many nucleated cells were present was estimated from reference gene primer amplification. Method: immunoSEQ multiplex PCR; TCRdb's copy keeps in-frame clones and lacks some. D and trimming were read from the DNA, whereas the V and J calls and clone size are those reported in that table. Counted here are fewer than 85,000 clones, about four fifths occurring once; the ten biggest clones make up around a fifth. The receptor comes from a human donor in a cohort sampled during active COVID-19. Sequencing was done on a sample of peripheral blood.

CDR3 sequence reads: CASSLGMTSRSTDTQYF. CDR3 nucleotides: TGTGCCAGCAGCTTAGGCATGACTAGCCGAAGCACAGATACGCAGTATTTT. V gene TRBV7-2 combines with J gene TRBJ2-3; 7 positions match TRBD2. There are 17 residues in the CDR3. V shed 1 base, J shed 0 bases, and the junction held 7 bases outside the gene matches. Germline lookup yields CDR1 SGHTA and CDR2 FQGNSA.